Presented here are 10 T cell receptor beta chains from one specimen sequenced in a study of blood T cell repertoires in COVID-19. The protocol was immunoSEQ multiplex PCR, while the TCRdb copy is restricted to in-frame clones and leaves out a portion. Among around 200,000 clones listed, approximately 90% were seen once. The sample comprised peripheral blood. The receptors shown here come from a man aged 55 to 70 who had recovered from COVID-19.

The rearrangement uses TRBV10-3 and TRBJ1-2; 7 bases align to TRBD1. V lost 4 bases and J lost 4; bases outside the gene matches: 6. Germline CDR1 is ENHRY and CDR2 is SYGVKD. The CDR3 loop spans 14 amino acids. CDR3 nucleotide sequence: TGTGCCATCAGTGTTACAGGGGATTTCTATGGCTACACCTTC. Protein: CAISVTGDFYGYTF.

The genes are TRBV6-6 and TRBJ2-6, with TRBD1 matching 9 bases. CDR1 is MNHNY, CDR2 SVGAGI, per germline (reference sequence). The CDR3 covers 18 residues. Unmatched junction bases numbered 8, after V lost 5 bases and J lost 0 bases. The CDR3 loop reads CASSPTGGPPSGANVLTF. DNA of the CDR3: TGTGCCAGCAGTCCCACAGGGGGCCCTCCCTCTGGGGCCAACGTCCTGACTTTC.

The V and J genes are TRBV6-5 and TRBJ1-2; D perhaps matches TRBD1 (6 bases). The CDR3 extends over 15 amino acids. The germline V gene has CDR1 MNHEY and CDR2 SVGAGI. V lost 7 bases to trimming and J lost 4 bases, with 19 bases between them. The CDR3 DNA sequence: TGTGCCAGCACCGACACAGGGTCATTAGGCTATGGCTACACCTTC. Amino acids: CASTDTGSLGYGYTF.

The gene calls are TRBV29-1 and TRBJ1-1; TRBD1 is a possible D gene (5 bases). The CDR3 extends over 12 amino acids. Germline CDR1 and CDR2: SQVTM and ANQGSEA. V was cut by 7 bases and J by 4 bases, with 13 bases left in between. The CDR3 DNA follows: TGCAGCGCCGACCGGGGGGGCACTGAAGCTTTCTTT. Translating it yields CSADRGGTEAFF.

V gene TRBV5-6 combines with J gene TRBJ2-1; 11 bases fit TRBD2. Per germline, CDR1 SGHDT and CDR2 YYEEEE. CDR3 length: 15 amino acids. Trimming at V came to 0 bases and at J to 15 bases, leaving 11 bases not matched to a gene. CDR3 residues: CASSLGSPSGRSLFF. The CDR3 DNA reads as TGTGCCAGCAGCTTGGGTAGCCCTAGCGGGAGGTCGTTGTTCTTC.

The CDR3 is CATSDYSERGGRETQYF. Written as DNA, the CDR3 is TGTGCCACCAGTGATTATTCCGAGAGAGGCGGGCGAGAGACCCAGTACTTC. The genes are TRBV24-1 and TRBJ2-5; possibly TRBD2 for D (5 bases). Trimming cost V 2 bases and J 4 bases, with 19 bases left between them. The CDR3 loop spans 17 amino acids. Per the germline V gene, CDR1 is KGHDR and CDR2 is SFDVKD.

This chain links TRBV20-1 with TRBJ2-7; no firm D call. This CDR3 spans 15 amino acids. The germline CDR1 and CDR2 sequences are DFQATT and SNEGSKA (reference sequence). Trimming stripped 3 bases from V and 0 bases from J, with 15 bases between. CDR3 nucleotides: TGCAGTGCTAGTCCCAAAGCGCCACTCTCCTACGAGCAGTACTTC. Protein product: CSASPKAPLSYEQYF.

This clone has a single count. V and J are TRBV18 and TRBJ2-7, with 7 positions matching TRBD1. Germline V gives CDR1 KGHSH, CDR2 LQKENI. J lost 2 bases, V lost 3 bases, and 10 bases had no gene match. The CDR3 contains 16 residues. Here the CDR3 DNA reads TGTGCCAGCTCACCCATAATGACAGGGAAAACCTACGAGCAGTACTTC. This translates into CASSPIMTGKTYEQYF.

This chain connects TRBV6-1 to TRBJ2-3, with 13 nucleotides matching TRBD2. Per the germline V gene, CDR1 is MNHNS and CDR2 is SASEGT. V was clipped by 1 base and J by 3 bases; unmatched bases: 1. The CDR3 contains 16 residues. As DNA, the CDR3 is TGTGCCAGCAGTGAAGGGACTAGCGGGAGAACAGATACGCAGTATTTT. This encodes CASSEGTSGRTDTQYF.

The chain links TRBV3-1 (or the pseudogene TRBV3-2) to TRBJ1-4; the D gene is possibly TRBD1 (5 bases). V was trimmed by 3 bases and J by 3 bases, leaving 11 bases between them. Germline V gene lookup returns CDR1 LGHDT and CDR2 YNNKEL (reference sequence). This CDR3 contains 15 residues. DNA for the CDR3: TGTGCCAGCAGCCAGACTCAGGGCCCTAATGAAAAACTGTTTTTT. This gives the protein CASSQTQGPNEKLFF.